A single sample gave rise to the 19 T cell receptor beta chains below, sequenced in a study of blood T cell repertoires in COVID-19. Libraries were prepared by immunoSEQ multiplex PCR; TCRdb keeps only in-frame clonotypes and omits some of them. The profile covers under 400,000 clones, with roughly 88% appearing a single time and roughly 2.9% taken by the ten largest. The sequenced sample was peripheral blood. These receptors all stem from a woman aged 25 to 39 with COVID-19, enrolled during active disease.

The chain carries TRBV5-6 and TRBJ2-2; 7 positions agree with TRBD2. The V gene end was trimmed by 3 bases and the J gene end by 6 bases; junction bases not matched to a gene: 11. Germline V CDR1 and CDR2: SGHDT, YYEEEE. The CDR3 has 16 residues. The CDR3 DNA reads TGTGCCAGCAGCTCCGTCAGCGGGGCGGTCCCCGGGGAGCTGTTTTTT. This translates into CASSSVSGAVPGELFF.

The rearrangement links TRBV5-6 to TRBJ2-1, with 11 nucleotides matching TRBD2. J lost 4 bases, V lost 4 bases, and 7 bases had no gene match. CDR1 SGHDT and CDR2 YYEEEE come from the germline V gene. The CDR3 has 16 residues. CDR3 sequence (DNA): TGTGCCAGCAGCCAAGCTAGCGGGAGGTATTACAATGAGCAGTTCTTC. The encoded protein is CASSQASGRYYNEQFF. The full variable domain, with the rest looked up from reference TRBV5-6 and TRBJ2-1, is DAGVTQSPTHLIKTRGQQVTLRCSPKSGHDTVSWYQQALGQGPQFIFQYYEEEERQRGNFPDRFSGHQFPNYSSELNVNALLLGDSALYLCASSQASGRYYNEQFFGPGTRLTVL.

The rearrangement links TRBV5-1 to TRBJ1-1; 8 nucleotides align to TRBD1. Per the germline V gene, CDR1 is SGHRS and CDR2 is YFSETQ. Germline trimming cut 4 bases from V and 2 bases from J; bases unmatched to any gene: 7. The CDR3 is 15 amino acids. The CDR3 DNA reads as TGCGCCAGCAGCACGATCGGACAGGGAAACACTGAAGCTTTCTTT. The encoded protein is CASSTIGQGNTEAFF.

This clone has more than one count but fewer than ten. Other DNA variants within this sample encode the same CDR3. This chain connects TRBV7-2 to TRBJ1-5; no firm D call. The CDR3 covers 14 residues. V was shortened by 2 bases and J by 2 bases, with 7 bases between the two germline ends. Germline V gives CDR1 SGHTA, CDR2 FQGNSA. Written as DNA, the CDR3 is TGTGCCAGCAGCTTAACATTCGGCAATCAGCCCCAGCATTTT. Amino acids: CASSLTFGNQPQHF.

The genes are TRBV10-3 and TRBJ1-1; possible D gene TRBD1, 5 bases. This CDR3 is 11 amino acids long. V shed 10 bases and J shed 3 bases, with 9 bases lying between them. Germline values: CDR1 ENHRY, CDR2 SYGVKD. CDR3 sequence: CATGGYTEAFF. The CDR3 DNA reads TGTGCCACGGGGGGATACACTGAAGCTTTCTTT.

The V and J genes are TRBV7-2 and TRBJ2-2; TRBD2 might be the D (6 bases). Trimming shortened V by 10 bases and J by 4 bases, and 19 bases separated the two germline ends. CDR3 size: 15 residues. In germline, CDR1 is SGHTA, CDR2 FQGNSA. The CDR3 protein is CATIRRVRGTGELFF. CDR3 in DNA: TGTGCCACCATACGGAGGGTACGGGGCACCGGGGAGCTGTTTTTT.

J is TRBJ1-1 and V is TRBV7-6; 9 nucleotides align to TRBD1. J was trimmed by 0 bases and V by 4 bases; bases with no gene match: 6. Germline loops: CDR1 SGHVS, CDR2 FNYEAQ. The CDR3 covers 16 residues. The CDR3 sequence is CASSSGTGSVNTEAFF. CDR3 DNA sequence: TGTGCCAGCAGCTCCGGGACAGGGAGTGTGAACACTGAAGCTTTCTTT.

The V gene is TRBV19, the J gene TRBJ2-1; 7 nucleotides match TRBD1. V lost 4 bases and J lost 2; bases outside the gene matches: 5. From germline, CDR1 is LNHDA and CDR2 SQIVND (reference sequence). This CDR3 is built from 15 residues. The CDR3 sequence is CASSRGQGAYNEQFF. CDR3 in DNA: TGTGCCAGTAGTAGGGGGCAGGGGGCCTACAATGAGCAGTTCTTC.

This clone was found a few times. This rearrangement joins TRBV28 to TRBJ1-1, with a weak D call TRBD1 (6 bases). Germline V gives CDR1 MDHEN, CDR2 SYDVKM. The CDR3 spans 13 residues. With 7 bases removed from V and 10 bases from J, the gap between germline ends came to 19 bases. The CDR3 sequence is CASKGGANNVAFF. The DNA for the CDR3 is TGTGCCAGCAAGGGGGGGGCGAATAATGTAGCTTTCTTT. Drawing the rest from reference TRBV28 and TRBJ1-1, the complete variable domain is DVKVTQSSRYLVKRTGEKVFLECVQDMDHENMFWYRQDPGLGLRLIYFSYDVKMKEKGDIPEGYSVSREKKERFSLILESASTNQTSMYLCASKGGANNVAFFGQGTRLTVV.

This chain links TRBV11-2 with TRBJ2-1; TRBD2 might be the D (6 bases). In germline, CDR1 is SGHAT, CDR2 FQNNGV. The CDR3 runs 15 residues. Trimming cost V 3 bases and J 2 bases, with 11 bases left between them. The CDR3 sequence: CASSLGGPPYNEQFF. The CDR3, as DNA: TGTGCCAGCAGCTTGGGAGGCCCGCCCTACAATGAGCAGTTCTTC.

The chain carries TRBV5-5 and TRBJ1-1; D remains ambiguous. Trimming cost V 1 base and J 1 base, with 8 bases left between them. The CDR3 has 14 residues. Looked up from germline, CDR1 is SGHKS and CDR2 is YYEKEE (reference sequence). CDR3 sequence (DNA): TGTGCCAGCAGCTTGAGCAGGCAGAACACTGAAGCTTTCTTT. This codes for CASSLSRQNTEAFF.

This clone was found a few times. The CDR3 sequence is CAWSRQDTGELFF. In nucleotides, the CDR3 is TGTGCCTGGAGTCGACAGGACACCGGGGAGCTGTTTTTT. The chain carries TRBV30 and TRBJ2-2; tentatively, D is TRBD1 (6 bases). V was shortened by 2 bases and J by 3 bases, with 7 bases between the two germline ends. CDR1 is GTSNPN and CDR2 is SVGIG in the germline V gene (reference sequence). The CDR3 extends over 13 amino acids.

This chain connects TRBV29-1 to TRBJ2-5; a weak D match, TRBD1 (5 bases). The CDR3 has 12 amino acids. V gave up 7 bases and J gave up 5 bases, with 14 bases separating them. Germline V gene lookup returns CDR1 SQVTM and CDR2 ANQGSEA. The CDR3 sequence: CSALTARETQYF. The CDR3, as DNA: TGCAGCGCCCTGACAGCCAGGGAGACCCAGTACTTC.

The DNA for the CDR3 is TGTGCCAGCAGCCTGGACAGGAACACTGAAGCTTTCTTT. As protein: CASSLDRNTEAFF. The chain carries TRBV7-8 and TRBJ1-1, with D possibly TRBD1 on 6 matching bases. Trimming left V 5 bases short and J 1 base short, with 8 bases between. The CDR3 is 13 residues long. Germline-derived CDR1 and CDR2 are SGHVS and FQNEAQ.

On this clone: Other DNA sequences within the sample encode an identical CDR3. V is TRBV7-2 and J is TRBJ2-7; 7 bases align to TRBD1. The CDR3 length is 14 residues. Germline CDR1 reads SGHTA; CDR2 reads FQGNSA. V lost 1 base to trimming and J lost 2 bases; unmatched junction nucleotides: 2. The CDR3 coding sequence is TGTGCCAGCAGCTTAGGGCAGGGGGCCTACGAGCAGTACTTC. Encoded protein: CASSLGQGAYEQYF.

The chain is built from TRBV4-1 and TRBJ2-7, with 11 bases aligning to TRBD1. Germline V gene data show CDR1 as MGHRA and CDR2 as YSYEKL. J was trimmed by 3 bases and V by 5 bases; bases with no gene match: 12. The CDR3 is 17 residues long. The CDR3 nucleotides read TGCGCCAGCAGCGAAGGACCCGGACAGGGGGCTATCTACGAGCAGTACTTC. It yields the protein CASSEGPGQGAIYEQYF.

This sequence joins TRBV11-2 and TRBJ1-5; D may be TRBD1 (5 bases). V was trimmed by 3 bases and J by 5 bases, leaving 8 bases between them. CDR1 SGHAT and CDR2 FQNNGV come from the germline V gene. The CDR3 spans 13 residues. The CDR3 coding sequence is TGTGCCAGCAGCTTGGAGGGGTATCAGCCCCAGCATTTT. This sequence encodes CASSLEGYQPQHF.

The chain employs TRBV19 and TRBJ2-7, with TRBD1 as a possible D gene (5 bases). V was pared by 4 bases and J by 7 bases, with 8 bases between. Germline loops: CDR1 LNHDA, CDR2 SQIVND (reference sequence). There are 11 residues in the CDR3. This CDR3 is CASSTGQEQYF. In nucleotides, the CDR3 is TGTGCCAGTAGTACAGGACAAGAGCAGTACTTC.

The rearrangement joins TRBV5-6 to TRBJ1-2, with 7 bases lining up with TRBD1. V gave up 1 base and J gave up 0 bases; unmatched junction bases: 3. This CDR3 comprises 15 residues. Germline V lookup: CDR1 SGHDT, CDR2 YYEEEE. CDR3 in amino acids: CASSLRTGSNYGYTF. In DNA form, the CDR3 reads TGTGCCAGCAGCTTGAGGACAGGTTCTAACTATGGCTACACCTTC.